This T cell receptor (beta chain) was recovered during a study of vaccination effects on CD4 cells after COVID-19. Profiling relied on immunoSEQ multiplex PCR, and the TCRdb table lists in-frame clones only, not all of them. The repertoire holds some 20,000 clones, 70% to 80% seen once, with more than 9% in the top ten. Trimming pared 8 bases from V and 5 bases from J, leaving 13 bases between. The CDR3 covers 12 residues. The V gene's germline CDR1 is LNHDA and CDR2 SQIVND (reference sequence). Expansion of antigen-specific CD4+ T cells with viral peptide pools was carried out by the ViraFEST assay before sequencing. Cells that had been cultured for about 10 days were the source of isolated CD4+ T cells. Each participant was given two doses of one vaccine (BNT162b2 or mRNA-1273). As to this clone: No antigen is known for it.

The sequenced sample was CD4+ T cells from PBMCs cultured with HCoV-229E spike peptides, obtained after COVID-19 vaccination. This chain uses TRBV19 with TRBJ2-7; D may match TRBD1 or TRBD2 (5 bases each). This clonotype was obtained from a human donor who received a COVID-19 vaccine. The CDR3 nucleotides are TGTGCCAGTCGAGGGGACGGGGACGAGCAGTACTTC. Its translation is CASRGDGDEQYF.